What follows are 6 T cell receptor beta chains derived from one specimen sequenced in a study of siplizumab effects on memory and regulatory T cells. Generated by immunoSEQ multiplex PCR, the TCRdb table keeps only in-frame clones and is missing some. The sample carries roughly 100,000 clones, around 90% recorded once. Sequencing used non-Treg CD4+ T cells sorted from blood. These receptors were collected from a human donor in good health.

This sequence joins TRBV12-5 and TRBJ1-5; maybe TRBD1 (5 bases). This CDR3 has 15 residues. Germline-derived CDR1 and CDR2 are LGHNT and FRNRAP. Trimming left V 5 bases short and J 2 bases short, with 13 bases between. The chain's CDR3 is CASGTSGLGNQPQHF. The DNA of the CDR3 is TGTGCTAGTGGTACCTCAGGGTTAGGCAATCAGCCCCAGCATTTT.

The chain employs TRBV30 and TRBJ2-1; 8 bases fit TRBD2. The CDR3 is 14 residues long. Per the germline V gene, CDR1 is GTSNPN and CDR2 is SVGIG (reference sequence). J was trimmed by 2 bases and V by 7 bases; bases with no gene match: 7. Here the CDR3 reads CASGGDIPYNEQFF. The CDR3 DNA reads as TGTGCCTCCGGGGGGGACATTCCCTACAATGAGCAGTTCTTC. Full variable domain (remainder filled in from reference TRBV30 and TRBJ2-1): SQTIHQWPATLVQPVGSPLSLECTVEGTSNPNLYWYRQAAGRGLQLLFYSVGIGQISSEVPQNLSASRPQDRQFILSSKKLLLSDSGFYLCASGGDIPYNEQFFGPGTRLTVL.

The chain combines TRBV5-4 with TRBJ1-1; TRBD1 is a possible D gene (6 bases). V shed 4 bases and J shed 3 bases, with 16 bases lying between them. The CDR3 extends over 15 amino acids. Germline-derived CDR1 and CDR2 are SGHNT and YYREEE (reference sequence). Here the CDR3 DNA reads TGTGCCAGCAGCGGACCGGGACACGTTTACACTGAAGCTTTCTTT. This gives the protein CASSGPGHVYTEAFF.

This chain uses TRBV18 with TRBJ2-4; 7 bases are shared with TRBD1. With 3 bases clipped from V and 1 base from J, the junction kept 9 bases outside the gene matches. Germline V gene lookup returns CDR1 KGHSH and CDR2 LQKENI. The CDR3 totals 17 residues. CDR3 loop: CASSPVTEGAAKNIQYF. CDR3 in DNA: TGTGCCAGCTCACCGGTCACTGAGGGGGCGGCCAAAAACATTCAGTACTTC.

CDR3 sequence reads: CASLGKLVRSSYEQYF. The CDR3 coding sequence is TGTGCCAGTCTGGGGAAATTGGTAAGAAGCTCCTACGAGCAGTACTTC. The chain combines TRBV5-4 with TRBJ2-7; D remains ambiguous. V shed 8 bases and J shed 0 bases, with 21 bases lying between them. The CDR3 is made up of 16 amino acids. In germline, CDR1 is SGHNT, CDR2 YYREEE (reference sequence).

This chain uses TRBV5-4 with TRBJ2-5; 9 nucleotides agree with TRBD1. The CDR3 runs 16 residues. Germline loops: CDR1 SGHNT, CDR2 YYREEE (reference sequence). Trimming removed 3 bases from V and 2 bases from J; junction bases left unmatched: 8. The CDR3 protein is CASSYGQGSLQETQYF. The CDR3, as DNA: TGTGCCAGCAGCTACGGACAGGGGAGTCTACAAGAGACCCAGTACTTC. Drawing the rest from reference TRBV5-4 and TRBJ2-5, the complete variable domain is ETGVTQSPTHLIKTRGQQVTLRCSSQSGHNTVSWYQQALGQGPQFIFQYYREEENGRGNFPPRFSGLQFPNYSSELNVNALELDDSALYLCASSYGQGSLQETQYFGPGTRLLVL.